Below are 15 T cell receptor beta chains sequenced from a single sample in a study of cytomegalovirus exposure and HLA in healthy donors. The PCR contained 60 Vbeta and 13 Jbeta primers. Sequencing used immunoSEQ multiplex PCR; TCRdb keeps in-frame clones, though not all of them. Of around 130,000 clones in the sample, approximately 80% were seen once. Material for sequencing was PBMCs. All receptors derive from a man aged 18 to 30 in good health and CMV-seropositive.

The rearrangement links TRBV7-8 to TRBJ1-5; D is perhaps TRBD1 (6 bases). This CDR3 is 13 amino acids long. V lost 4 bases and J 5 bases, leaving 9 bases between the germline ends. Looked up from germline, CDR1 is SGHVS and CDR2 is FQNEAQ. DNA for the CDR3: TGTGCCAGCAGCTCGGACAGCCATCAGCCCCAGCATTTT. This translates into CASSSDSHQPQHF.

J is TRBJ1-4 and V is TRBV9, with TRBD1 matching 9 bases. This CDR3 contains 14 residues. CDR1 and CDR2 (germline): SGDLS, YYNGEE. V lost 3 bases, J lost 5 bases, and 2 bases stayed unmatched. CDR3 nucleotide sequence: TGTGCCAGCAGCGAGACAGGGGGAAATGAAAAACTGTTTTTT. It is translated as CASSETGGNEKLFF.

Only a few counts were recorded for this clone. The rearrangement joins TRBV5-4 to TRBJ1-2, with D uncertain. V gave up 4 bases and J gave up 5 bases, with 15 bases separating them. The CDR3 loop spans 14 amino acids. Per germline, CDR1 SGHNT and CDR2 YYREEE (reference sequence). CDR3 nucleotide sequence: TGTGCCAGCAGCCCCGGAGGCCTCGGATATGGCTACACCTTC. Translated: CASSPGGLGYGYTF.

The rearrangement joins TRBV6-5 to TRBJ2-5, with 12 nucleotides matching TRBD2. With V trimmed by 4 bases and J by 4 bases, 1 base remained unmatched. This CDR3 has 14 residues. Germline CDR1 MNHEY, CDR2 SVGAGI. The CDR3 loop reads CASSSTSGRETQYF. CDR3 nucleotides: TGTGCCAGCAGTTCGACTAGCGGGAGAGAGACCCAGTACTTC.

There are a few counts of this clone. This chain links TRBV9 with TRBJ2-5; 11 positions match TRBD2. This CDR3 has 16 residues. Per germline, CDR1 SGDLS and CDR2 YYNGEE. V trimming: 4 bases; J trimming: 5 bases; junction bases outside the gene matches: 10. In nucleotides, the CDR3 is TGTGCCAGCAGCACACTAGCGGGGGTATGGGATGAGACCCAGTACTTC. It codes for CASSTLAGVWDETQYF. Together with reference TRBV9 and TRBJ2-5, the CDR3 gives the full variable domain: DSGVTQTPKHLITATGQRVTLRCSPRSGDLSVYWYQQSLDQGLQFLIQYYNGEERAKGNILERFSAQQFPDLHSELNLSSLELGDSALYFCASSTLAGVWDETQYFGPGTRLLVL.

The chain is built from TRBV6-1 and TRBJ1-1, with D perhaps TRBD1 (5 bases). Trimming cost V 4 bases and J 3 bases, with 12 bases left between them. The germline V gene encodes CDR1 MNHNS and CDR2 SASEGT. The CDR3 is 14 amino acids. CDR3 nucleotide sequence: TGTGCCAGCAGTGGCGACAGACTCTACACTGAAGCTTTCTTT. It translates to CASSGDRLYTEAFF.

The chain joins TRBV19 to TRBJ1-1, with 11 positions matching TRBD1. This CDR3 contains 15 residues. Germline CDR1 reads LNHDA; CDR2 reads SQIVND (reference sequence). Trimming took 5 bases from V and 4 from J; bases not matched to a gene: 6. This chain's CDR3 is CASSFTGTGGTEAFF. For the CDR3, the DNA is TGTGCCAGTAGTTTTACCGGGACAGGGGGCACTGAAGCTTTCTTT.

The chain is built from TRBV7-3 and TRBJ2-3; D possibly corresponds to TRBD1 (6 bases). Deletions cut 4 bases from V and 5 bases from J, with 13 bases between. The CDR3 consists of 14 residues. The germline gives CDR1 SGHTA, CDR2 FQGTGA. This CDR3 is CASSSPGGIDTQYF. CDR3 DNA: TGTGCCAGCAGCTCACCTGGGGGCATAGATACGCAGTATTTT.

This clone was found a few times. This same CDR3 is encoded by further DNA sequences in the sample. V and J are TRBV4-1 and TRBJ1-5; 8 positions match TRBD1. CDR1 and CDR2 (germline): MGHRA, YSYEKL. After removal of 0 bases from V and 4 bases from J, the junction contained 5 bases not matched to a gene. The CDR3 length is 16 residues. Written as DNA, the CDR3 is TGCGCCAGCAGCCAAGACCCAGGACAGGGTAATCAGCCCCAGCATTTT. Its translation: CASSQDPGQGNQPQHF.

The V and J genes are TRBV21-1 and TRBJ2-5; the table's D gene call, TRBD2, was not cross checked with the DNA. TRBV21-1 is a recognized pseudogene. The CDR3 loop spans 16 amino acids. The CDR3 region is CASSKAKRNPRLTQYF. Written as DNA, the CDR3 is TGTGCCAGCAGCAAAGCAAAGAGGAATCCAAGACTGACCCAGTACTTC.

V and J are TRBV6-6 and TRBJ1-4; TRBD1 matches 7 bases. V trimming: 7 bases; J trimming: 6 bases; junction bases outside the gene matches: 8. CDR3 size: 14 residues. Germline CDR1 reads MNHNY; CDR2 reads SVGAGI (reference sequence). CDR3 protein: CASTQQGRDEKLFF. CDR3 nucleotide sequence: TGTGCCAGCACCCAACAGGGGCGGGATGAAAAACTGTTTTTT.

The genes are TRBV28 and TRBJ1-1; tentative D call: TRBD1 (6 bases). The CDR3 totals 17 residues. Trimming pared 6 bases from V and 2 bases from J, leaving 22 bases between. In germline, CDR1 is MDHEN, CDR2 SYDVKM. The CDR3 coding sequence is TGTGCCAGCAGACCAAGGGCGGGGGCGGAGACCAACACTGAAGCTTTCTTT. Protein product: CASRPRAGAETNTEAFF.

This chain connects TRBV28 to TRBJ2-1; TRBD1 agrees at 9 bases. Germline V CDR1 and CDR2: MDHEN, SYDVKM. This CDR3 is built from 16 residues. Trimming took 6 bases from V and 5 from J; bases not matched to a gene: 11. The CDR3 reads CASRFETGTGNNEQFF. CDR3 nucleotide sequence: TGTGCCAGCAGATTCGAAACCGGGACAGGGAACAATGAGCAGTTCTTC.

The chain uses TRBV18 and TRBJ1-5; D unresolved. CDR1 and CDR2 (germline): KGHSH, LQKENI. The CDR3 contains 14 residues. V shed 1 base and J shed 4 bases, with 8 bases lying between them. The CDR3 reads CASSPLPTNQPQHF. The CDR3, as DNA: TGTGCCAGCTCACCACTTCCCACTAATCAGCCCCAGCATTTT.

This clone was seen only once. This chain uses TRBV2 with TRBJ1-2, with D possibly being TRBD1 (6 bases). Germline lookup yields CDR1 SNHLY and CDR2 FYNNEI. CDR3 size: 15 residues. The germline V and J ends were trimmed by 8 bases and 4 bases, with 20 bases remaining between them. The CDR3, as DNA: TGTGCCAGCGGAGAAGGGGGTTCCGGGATCTATGGCTACACCTTC. It translates to CASGEGGSGIYGYTF. The whole variable domain, filled in from reference TRBV2 and TRBJ1-2, reads EPEVTQTPSHQVTQMGQEVILRCVPISNHLYFYWYRQILGQKVEFLVSFYNNEISEKSEIFDDQFSVERPDGSNFTLKIRSTKLEDSAMYFCASGEGGSGIYGYTFGSGTRLTVV.